The rows below give T cell receptor beta chains drawn from one sample of a study of shared clonotypes between healthy human individuals. The repertoire was sequenced with immunoSEQ multiplex PCR; TCRdb's copy has only in-frame clones and lacks some. The sample contains around 600,000 clones, about 95% of which appear only once. Sequences were obtained from naive CD8+ T cells sorted from blood. The receptors originated from a woman under 40 in good health. Each CDR3 is given with its conserved first and last residue. Fields, in order: V gene, D gene, J gene, clone size, CDR3 DNA, CDR3 protein. The D gene is left open where the match is weak. Clone sizes are given selectively: once, few, many, or a class where the clone is expanded.

V: TRBV9; D: TRBD2; J: TRBJ2-3; size: -; DNA: TGTGCCAGCAGCGTAGGCGGGGGGGGCACAGATACGCAGTATTTT; CDR3: CASSVGGGGTDTQYF
V: TRBV5-4; D: -; J: TRBJ1-6; size: -; DNA: TGTGCCAGCAGAGGCCCCAATTCACCCCTCCACTTT; CDR3: CASRGPNSPLHF
V: TRBV27; D: -; J: TRBJ1-2; size: -; DNA: TGTGCCAGCAGTTTAGGCCCTGGGTATGGCTACACCTTC; CDR3: CASSLGPGYGYTF
V: TRBV11-3; D: -; J: TRBJ2-3; size: -; DNA: TGTGCCAGCAGCATACCGCCGGGGCGGGGCCCAGATACGCAGTATTTT; CDR3: CASSIPPGRGPDTQYF
V: TRBV19; D: TRBD2; J: TRBJ2-1; size: -; DNA: TGTGCCACCCGGGTGGGAGGGCCACATGAGCAGTTCTTC; CDR3: CATRVGGPHEQFF
V: TRBV6-5; D: TRBD1; J: TRBJ1-1; size: -; DNA: TGTGCCAGCAGACTAACAGGGGGGAGCACTGAAGCTTTCTTT; CDR3: CASRLTGGSTEAFF
V: TRBV29-1; D: -; J: TRBJ2-7; size: -; DNA: TGCAGCGCCCGGGATGGGGTCTACGAGCAGTACTTC; CDR3: CSARDGVYEQYF
V: TRBV27; D: TRBD2; J: TRBJ2-7; size: -; DNA: TGTGCCAGCAGTTTACGGGGAGGGAGCTCCTACGAGCAGTACTTC; CDR3: CASSLRGGSSYEQYF
V: TRBV10-1; D: TRBD2; J: TRBJ2-7; size: once; DNA: TGCGCCAGCAGTGAGTCAACAAAGCGGGAGGTTTACGAGCAGTACTTC; CDR3: CASSESTKREVYEQYF
V: TRBV2; D: -; J: TRBJ1-3; size: -; DNA: TGTGCCAGCACTAAAGAGGGACAATACACCTTCTCTGGAAACACCATATATTTT; CDR3: CASTKEGQYTFSGNTIYF
V: TRBV7-2; D: -; J: TRBJ2-5; size: -; DNA: TGTGCCAGCAGCTTAGTTATTAGGGGGGCGGAGACCCAGTACTTC; CDR3: CASSLVIRGAETQYF
V: TRBV27; D: TRBD1; J: TRBJ2-2; size: once; DNA: TGTGCCAGCAGTGTCAAACAGGGGCTACCCGGGGAGCTGTTTTTT; CDR3: CASSVKQGLPGELFF
V: TRBV4-2; D: TRBD2; J: TRBJ2-1; size: -; DNA: TGTGCCAGCAGCCGCTTAGCCGGGACTAGAGACAATGAGCAGTTCTTC; CDR3: CASSRLAGTRDNEQFF
V: TRBV27; D: -; J: TRBJ2-7; size: -; DNA: TGTGCCAGCAGTTTTGGGACTCTCCACGAGCAGTACTTC; CDR3: CASSFGTLHEQYF
V: TRBV18; D: -; J: TRBJ2-7; size: -; DNA: TGTGCCAGCTCACCTCCGCCGGGACTGGACCCCTACGAGCAGTACTTC; CDR3: CASSPPPGLDPYEQYF
V: TRBV19; D: -; J: TRBJ1-1; size: -; DNA: TGTGCCAGTAGTAAACGCACTACAGGGTTGGAAACTGAAGCTTTCTTT; CDR3: CASSKRTTGLETEAFF
V: TRBV6-5; D: -; J: TRBJ2-5; size: -; DNA: TGTGCCAGCAGTTACTCCTTCGAGACCCAGTACTTC; CDR3: CASSYSFETQYF
V: TRBV9; D: -; J: TRBJ2-5; size: -; DNA: TGTGCCAGCAGCGTAGAGGGTGGGTACCAAGAGACCCAGTACTTC; CDR3: CASSVEGGYQETQYF
V: TRBV14; D: -; J: TRBJ2-1; size: -; DNA: TGTGCCAGCAGCCTACAGGGAGGACCTAGCAATGAGCAGTTCTTC; CDR3: CASSLQGGPSNEQFF
V: TRBV4-1; D: TRBD2; J: TRBJ2-3; size: -; DNA: TGCGCCAGCAGCCTAAAAGACAAGCGGGGCTGGTTCACAGATACGCAGTATTTT; CDR3: CASSLKDKRGWFTDTQYF
V: TRBV11-2; D: TRBD2; J: TRBJ2-5; size: -; DNA: TGTGCCAGCAGCATAGCGGGAGTAATGGAGACCCAGTACTTC; CDR3: CASSIAGVMETQYF
V: TRBV27; D: -; J: TRBJ1-5; size: -; DNA: TGTGCCAGCAGTTTTCTGGGGGCTGGCAATCAGCCCCAGCATTTT; CDR3: CASSFLGAGNQPQHF
V: TRBV7-7; D: TRBD2; J: TRBJ2-2; size: -; DNA: TGTGCCAGCAGCTCCGGACTAGCGGAGAACCCGAACACCGGGGAGCTGTTTTTT; CDR3: CASSSGLAENPNTGELFF
V: TRBV15; D: -; J: TRBJ1-5; size: -; DNA: TGTGCCACCAGCAGAGAAGGGGGGATCAATCAGCCCCAGCATTTT; CDR3: CATSREGGINQPQHF
V: TRBV5-6; D: -; J: TRBJ2-7; size: -; DNA: TGTGCCAGCAGTCAACAGGGATCCTACGAGCAGTACTTC; CDR3: CASSQQGSYEQYF
V: TRBV13; D: -; J: TRBJ2-5; size: once; DNA: TGTGCCAGCAGCTCCCCGACAAGACAAGAGACCCAGTACTTC; CDR3: CASSSPTRQETQYF
V: TRBV10-2; D: -; J: TRBJ1-1; size: -; DNA: TGCGCCAGCAGCCCACAGGCGAACACTGAAGCTTTCTTT; CDR3: CASSPQANTEAFF
V: TRBV27; D: -; J: TRBJ1-1; size: -; DNA: TGTGCCAGCAGTACAAACAGGGTTACTGAAGCTTTCTTT; CDR3: CASSTNRVTEAFF
V: TRBV5-1; D: -; J: TRBJ2-1; size: -; DNA: TGCGCCAGCAGCTTGGCCTTGGGTTCCGACAATGAGCAGTTCTTC; CDR3: CASSLALGSDNEQFF